The 22 T cell receptor beta chains presented below share a single source sample, sequenced in a study of T cells after posttransplantation cyclophosphamide (dated by TCRdb to 2016 to 2018). Library prep was done by the immunoSEQ multiplex PCR assay. TCRdb obtained this table from immuneACCESS and retained in-frame rearrangements with V and J assigned. These tables miss some clones; where compared with another copy, unresolved V genes account for less than half of the shortfall, and the remainder is unexplained. Counted in this sample were approximately 23,000 clones; approximately 97% of them appeared once. The ten largest clonotypes hold roughly 0.13% of the sample. Naive T cells were defined as viable CD3+CD4+ or CD3+CD8+ cells that were CCR7+CD45RA+CD45RO-CD95-CD27+CD28+. The sample taken for sequencing was naive CD4+ T cells sorted from PBMCs. These receptors all stem from a man aged 45-65 years in good health, CMV-negative, and a related stem cell transplant donor.

This chain connects TRBV15 to TRBJ2-7, with D possibly being TRBD2 (6 bases). Germline V gives CDR1 LNHNV, CDR2 YYDKDF (reference sequence). The CDR3 totals 14 residues. V was trimmed by 2 bases and J by 9 bases, leaving 17 bases between them. The CDR3 here is CATSRSTGVPGQYF. The CDR3 DNA reads as TGTGCCACCAGCAGAAGCACGGGGGTCCCAGGGCAGTACTTC.

The rearrangement links TRBV9 to TRBJ2-1; 7 bases line up with TRBD2. Per the germline V gene, CDR1 is SGDLS and CDR2 is YYNGEE. V dropped 0 bases and J dropped 15; count of bases not matched to a gene: 15. This CDR3 has 15 amino acids. This CDR3 reads CASSVDQMGGSLLFF. As DNA, the CDR3 is TGTGCCAGCAGCGTAGATCAAATGGGCGGGAGCTTGCTGTTCTTC.

The chain combines TRBV18 with TRBJ2-7; TRBD2 agrees at 11 bases. CDR3 length: 15 residues. With V trimmed by 2 bases and J by 3 bases, 3 bases remained unmatched. Germline V CDR1 and CDR2: KGHSH, LQKENI. CDR3 sequence (DNA): TGTGCCAGCTCACCAACTAGCGGGAGCGGCTACGAGCAGTACTTC. It codes for CASSPTSGSGYEQYF. Together with reference TRBV18 and TRBJ2-7, the CDR3 gives the full variable domain: NAGVMQNPRHLVRRRGQEARLRCSPMKGHSHVYWYRQLPEEGLKFMVYLQKENIIDESGMPKERFSAEFPKEGPSILRIQQVVRGDSAAYFCASSPTSGSGYEQYFGPGTRLTVT.

This chain uses TRBV5-6 with TRBJ2-5; 14 bases fit TRBD2. The CDR3 is 15 amino acids. Germline CDR1 and CDR2: SGHDT and YYEEEE. The V gene end was trimmed by 4 bases and the J gene end by 7 bases; junction bases not matched to a gene: 6. CDR3 amino acids: CASSEMTSGGGTQYF. CDR3 nucleotide sequence: TGTGCCAGCAGCGAGATGACTAGCGGGGGGGGGACCCAGTACTTC.

This rearrangement joins TRBV2 to TRBJ1-1, with D tentatively TRBD1 (6 bases). The length of the CDR3 is 14 residues. Trimming took off 5 bases at V and 1 base at J, with 11 bases between the two ends. Germline V gives CDR1 SNHLY, CDR2 FYNNEI. CDR3 region: CASSPGTQNTEAFF. In nucleotides, the CDR3 is TGTGCCAGCAGTCCCGGGACACAGAACACTGAAGCTTTCTTT.

The V call is TRBV2, the J call TRBJ2-2; 7 bases are shared with TRBD1. The CDR3 spans 15 residues. V was clipped by 2 bases and J by 4 bases; unmatched bases: 4. CDR1 is SNHLY, CDR2 FYNNEI, per germline. The CDR3 region is CASSERTGATGELFF. In DNA, the CDR3 is TGTGCCAGCAGTGAACGCACAGGGGCCACCGGGGAGCTGTTTTTT.

The chain carries TRBV18 and TRBJ1-2, with 7 bases matching TRBD1. CDR3 length: 13 residues. The junction had 3 bases not matched to a gene; V was cut back by 2 bases and J by 6 bases. The germline CDR1 and CDR2 sequences are KGHSH and LQKENI. The CDR3 loop is CASSPRDSHGYTF. The DNA for the CDR3 is TGTGCCAGCTCACCAAGGGACAGTCATGGCTACACCTTC.

With regard to this clone: As the CDR3 is not closed by the conserved phenylalanine or tryptophan, this likely results from a read error. The chain employs TRBV6-5 and TRBJ1-2; the match to TRBD1 covers 10 bases. The junction had 4 bases not matched to a gene; V was cut back by 2 bases and J by 7 bases. The CDR3 extends over 14 amino acids. CDR1 and CDR2 from the germline V gene are MNHEY and SVGAGI. The CDR3 protein is CASSYSGQGGGYTL. The CDR3 nucleotides are TGTGCCAGCAGTTACAGTGGACAGGGGGGTGGCTACACCCTC.

V usage is TRBV5-4 and J usage is TRBJ2-3; TRBD1 aligns across 8 bases. V lost 0 bases, J lost 3 bases, and 6 bases stayed unmatched. Germline V gene data show CDR1 as SGHNT and CDR2 as YYREEE (reference sequence). The CDR3 is 16 amino acids. The CDR3 here is CASSLGQGPGTDTQYF. The CDR3, as DNA: TGTGCCAGCAGCTTGGGACAGGGGCCGGGAACAGATACGCAGTATTTT.

V is TRBV9 and J is TRBJ2-3, with D tentatively TRBD2 (7 bases). The CDR3 contains 15 residues. V was shortened by 0 bases and J by 4 bases, with 12 bases between the two germline ends. Germline loops: CDR1 SGDLS, CDR2 YYNGEE. DNA of the CDR3: TGTGCCAGCAGCGTAGGGAGGGGGGGCGCAGATACGCAGTATTTT. Translation: CASSVGRGGADTQYF.

In the case of this clone: An end of the junction does not agree with germline; a read error may underlie this. This specimen includes other DNA sequences encoding the same CDR3. The genes are TRBV18 and TRBJ1-6; D may be TRBD1 (5 bases). The CDR3 runs 18 residues. CDR1 and CDR2 from the germline V gene are KGHSH and LQKENI. CDR3 region: CASSPLPRGSSYNSPLHF. The DNA of the CDR3 is TGTGCCAGCTCACCATTACCCCGGGGGAGCTCCTATAATTCCCCCCTCCACTTT. The full variable domain, in which reference TRBV18 and TRBJ1-6 provide the parts outside the CDR3, is NAGVMQNPRHLVRRRGQEARLRCSPMKGHSHVYWYRQLPEEGLKFMVYLQKENIIDESGMPKERFSAEFPKEGPSILRIQQVVRGDSAAYFCASSPLPRGSSYNSPLHFGNGTRLTVT.

The genes are TRBV2 and TRBJ2-1, with 7 bases aligning to TRBD2. This CDR3 contains 14 residues. Losses at the gene ends were 4 bases for V and 6 bases for J; bases not matched to a gene: 6. Germline CDR1 is SNHLY and CDR2 is FYNNEI. CDR3 DNA sequence: TGTGCCAGCAGTGTCGCGGGAGCCCTCAATGAGCAGTTCTTC. This codes for CASSVAGALNEQFF.

The chain employs TRBV18 and TRBJ1-4, with a tentative D call TRBD1 (5 bases). Trimming pared 3 bases from V and 7 bases from J, leaving 9 bases between. Germline-derived CDR1 and CDR2 are KGHSH and LQKENI. This CDR3 has 13 residues. CDR3 amino acids: CASSPAGGEKLFF. The CDR3 DNA reads as TGTGCCAGCTCACCGGCGGGGGGTGAAAAACTGTTTTTT.

The chain uses TRBV4-3 and TRBJ1-3, with TRBD1 matching 9 bases. There are 17 residues in the CDR3. The germline gives CDR1 LGHNA, CDR2 YSLEER. The junction had 6 bases not matched to a gene; V was cut back by 2 bases and J by 1 base. The CDR3: CASSQTLQGASGNTIYF. CDR3 nucleotides: TGCGCCAGCAGCCAAACCTTACAGGGGGCATCTGGAAACACCATATATTTT.

This chain uses TRBV9 with TRBJ2-1; D gene unclear. This CDR3 has 11 amino acids. The germline CDR1 and CDR2 sequences are SGDLS and YYNGEE. Trimming stripped 5 bases from V and 7 bases from J, with 7 bases between. The CDR3 loop is CASSFRNEQFF. DNA of the CDR3: TGTGCCAGCAGTTTTCGGAATGAGCAGTTCTTC. The whole variable domain, remainder taken from reference TRBV9 and TRBJ2-1, is DSGVTQTPKHLITATGQRVTLRCSPRSGDLSVYWYQQSLDQGLQFLIQYYNGEERAKGNILERFSAQQFPDLHSELNLSSLELGDSALYFCASSFRNEQFFGPGTRLTVL.

The genes are TRBV4-3 and TRBJ1-1, with D hard to call. This CDR3 has 14 amino acids. The ends were cut back, 0 bases at V and 9 bases at J, with 14 bases in the middle. Germline V gene lookup returns CDR1 LGHNA and CDR2 YSLEER. The CDR3 nucleotides are TGCGCCAGCAGCCAAGATTCTTCGGTGCGGAAAGCTTTCTTT. Translation gives CASSQDSSVRKAFF.

Only one count was recorded for this clone. The rearrangement links TRBV13 to TRBJ2-3; the D gene is possibly TRBD2 (7 bases). The germline V gene encodes CDR1 PRHDT and CDR2 FYEKMQ (reference sequence). The germline V and J ends were trimmed by 5 bases and 4 bases, with 22 bases remaining between them. There are 17 residues in the CDR3. In DNA, the CDR3 is TGTGCCAGCAGCCCAGCGGGACACCTATCGCCCCCAGATACGCAGTATTTT. Its protein product is CASSPAGHLSPPDTQYF.

The rearrangement links TRBV4-2 to TRBJ1-6, with 10 bases aligning to TRBD1. Germline V gene sequence: CDR1 LGHNA, CDR2 YNFKEQ. This CDR3 has 16 amino acids. The V segment lost 3 bases and the J segment 8 bases; nucleotides outside the gene matches: 7. CDR3 in amino acids: CASSQNRDRGYSPLHF. The CDR3 DNA is TGTGCCAGCAGCCAGAACCGGGACAGGGGCTATTCACCCCTCCACTTT.

The J gene is TRBJ2-3, the V gene TRBV7-9, with TRBD2 identical over 9 bases. The V segment lost 6 bases and the J segment 0 bases; nucleotides outside the gene matches: 7. Germline CDR1 and CDR2: SEHNR and FQNEAQ (reference sequence). This CDR3 is 16 amino acids long. The CDR3 loop reads CASRALAGTSTDTQYF. CDR3 coding DNA: TGTGCCAGCAGAGCGCTAGCGGGGACTAGCACAGATACGCAGTATTTT.

CDR3 sequence reads: CASRATGGDGYTF. The DNA for the CDR3 is TGTGCCAGCAGAGCCACAGGGGGAGATGGCTACACCTTC. The J gene is TRBJ1-2, the V gene TRBV27, with TRBD1 identical over 8 bases. The CDR3 spans 13 residues. The V and J ends lost 6 bases and 6 bases, in that order; junction bases with no gene match: 6. Germline loops: CDR1 MNHEY, CDR2 SMNVEV (reference sequence).

This sequence joins TRBV10-1 and TRBJ1-1, with D unclear. The CDR3 runs to 13 residues. The V and J ends lost 2 bases and 1 base respectively, with 5 bases between them. Germline V gives CDR1 WNHNN, CDR2 SYGVQD (reference sequence). CDR3 in amino acids: CASSEQANTEAFF. DNA for the CDR3: TGCGCCAGCAGTGAGCAGGCGAACACTGAAGCTTTCTTT.

This clone appeared a single time. This sequence joins TRBV6-6 and TRBJ2-7, with 9 bases aligning to TRBD1. Germline CDR1 MNHNY, CDR2 SVGAGI (reference sequence). The V segment lost 6 bases and the J segment 6 bases; nucleotides outside the gene matches: 12. The CDR3 runs to 15 residues. The CDR3 DNA reads TGTGCCAGCAGCCCCCCGGGGACAGGGAGCAGCGAGCAGTACTTC. Amino acids: CASSPPGTGSSEQYF.